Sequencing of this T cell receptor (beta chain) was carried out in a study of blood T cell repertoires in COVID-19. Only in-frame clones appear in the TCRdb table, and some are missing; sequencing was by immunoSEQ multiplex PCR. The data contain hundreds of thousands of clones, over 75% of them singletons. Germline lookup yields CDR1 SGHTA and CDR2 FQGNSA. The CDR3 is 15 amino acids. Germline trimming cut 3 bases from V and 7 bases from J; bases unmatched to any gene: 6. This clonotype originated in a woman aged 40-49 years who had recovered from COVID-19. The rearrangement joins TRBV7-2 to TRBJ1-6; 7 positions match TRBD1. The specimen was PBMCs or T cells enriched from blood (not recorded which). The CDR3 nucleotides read TGTGCCAGCAGCTTGGACAGGTCTCTCAATTCACCCCTCCACTTT. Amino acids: CASSLDRSLNSPLHF.